This TCR beta chain was documented in a study of control samples from healthy donors and cancer patients. This CDR3 has 13 residues. The germline V and J ends were trimmed by 5 bases and 7 bases, with 11 bases remaining between them. CDR1 is KGHDR and CDR2 is SFDVKD in the germline V gene. The table came from immunoSEQ multiplex PCR; TCRdb's copy has only in-frame clones and leaves some out. The table has around 120,000 clones, around nine tenths seen once. This TCR derives from a man in his forties in good health. This sequence joins TRBV24-1 and TRBJ2-1; D possibly corresponds to TRBD2 (7 bases). The sample was blood. DNA for the CDR3: TGTGCCACCAGTGGAGGGGGGGGGAATGAGCAGTTCTTC. Encoded protein: CATSGGGGNEQFF.